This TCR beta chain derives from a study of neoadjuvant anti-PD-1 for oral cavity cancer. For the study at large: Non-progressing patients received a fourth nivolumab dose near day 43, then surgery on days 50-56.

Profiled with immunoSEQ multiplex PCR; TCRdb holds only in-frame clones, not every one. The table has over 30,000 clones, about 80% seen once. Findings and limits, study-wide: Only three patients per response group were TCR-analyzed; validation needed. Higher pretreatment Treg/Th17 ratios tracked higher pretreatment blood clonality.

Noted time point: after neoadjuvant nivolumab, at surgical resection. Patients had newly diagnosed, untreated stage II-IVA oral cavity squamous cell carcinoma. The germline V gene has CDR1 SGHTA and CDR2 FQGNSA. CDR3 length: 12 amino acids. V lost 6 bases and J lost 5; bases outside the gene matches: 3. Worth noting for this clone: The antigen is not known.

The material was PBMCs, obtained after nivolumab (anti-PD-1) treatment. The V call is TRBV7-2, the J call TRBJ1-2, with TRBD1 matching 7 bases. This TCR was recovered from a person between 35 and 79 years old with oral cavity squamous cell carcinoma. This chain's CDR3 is CASRGQSYGYTF. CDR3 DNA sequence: TGTGCCAGCAGGGGACAGTCGTATGGCTACACCTTC.